These 19 T cell receptor beta chains came from one sample sequenced in a study of blood T cell repertoires in COVID-19. Clones were read by immunoSEQ multiplex PCR, and TCRdb kept only the in-frame ones, dropping some. The sample lists approximately 200,000 clones, about 90% occurring once. Sequencing was carried out using peripheral blood. The receptor set was obtained from a man aged 35-49 years with active or convalescent COVID-19.

This chain links TRBV27 with TRBJ2-1; 8 bases line up with TRBD2. Germline V gene lookup returns CDR1 MNHEY and CDR2 SMNVEV (reference sequence). The CDR3 totals 15 residues. V lost 5 bases to trimming and J lost 4 bases; unmatched junction nucleotides: 7. The CDR3 DNA is TGTGCCAGCAGTCCAGGCCCGGGGGGGTACAATGAGCAGTTCTTC. Its protein is CASSPGPGGYNEQFF.

The chain is built from TRBV6-1 and TRBJ2-7, with a tentative D call TRBD1 (5 bases). Trimming left V 2 bases short and J 4 bases short, with 24 bases between. The CDR3 sequence is 18 residues long. CDR1 is MNHNS, CDR2 SASEGT, per germline. The CDR3, as DNA: TGTGCCAGCAGTGAAACGAATTTAGGGGTGGCCCTCGGGTACGAGCAGTACTTC. It is translated as CASSETNLGVALGYEQYF.

The table lists this clone with a count of one. The chain is built from TRBV9 and TRBJ1-1, with D unclear. This CDR3 region has 14 residues. Trimming removed 4 bases at V and 5 bases at J, with 15 bases between. CDR1 SGDLS and CDR2 YYNGEE come from the germline V gene. The CDR3 coding sequence is TGTGCCAGCAGCCCTCCCGGGGTTCTGACTGAAGCTTTCTTT. This sequence encodes CASSPPGVLTEAFF. The whole variable domain, remainder taken from reference TRBV9 and TRBJ1-1, is DSGVTQTPKHLITATGQRVTLRCSPRSGDLSVYWYQQSLDQGLQFLIQYYNGEERAKGNILERFSAQQFPDLHSELNLSSLELGDSALYFCASSPPGVLTEAFFGQGTRLTVV.

The chain links TRBV28 to TRBJ2-4, with D maybe TRBD1 (5 bases). CDR1 and CDR2 from the germline V gene are MDHEN and SYDVKM. Trimming took off 6 bases at V and 3 bases at J, with 12 bases between the two ends. This CDR3 is 14 amino acids long. The CDR3: CASSQGVVKNIQYF. In nucleotides, the CDR3 is TGTGCCAGCAGCCAAGGGGTGGTCAAAAACATTCAGTACTTC.

The chain has TRBV19 and TRBJ2-1; D is perhaps TRBD1 (6 bases). The V end lost 8 bases, the J end lost 6 bases, and 23 bases lay between the germline ends. This CDR3 spans 16 amino acids. The germline V gene encodes CDR1 LNHDA and CDR2 SQIVND (reference sequence). The CDR3 bases are TGTGCCAGTCGAGCCCCAGGGGCCGCATCGCGCAATGAGCAGTTCTTC. Protein sequence: CASRAPGAASRNEQFF.

This clone was recorded once. The chain combines TRBV5-6 with TRBJ1-1, with 7 nucleotides matching TRBD1. Germline CDR1 SGHDT, CDR2 YYEEEE. Germline trimming cut 2 bases from V and 6 bases from J; bases unmatched to any gene: 4. The CDR3 has 13 amino acids. For the CDR3, the DNA is TGTGCCAGCAGCTTAGGGGGGACAGCTGAAGCTTTCTTT. Amino acid sequence: CASSLGGTAEAFF.

V gene TRBV6-1 combines with J gene TRBJ2-1; D is unresolved. CDR3 size: 14 residues. The germline V gene encodes CDR1 MNHNS and CDR2 SASEGT. V was cut by 2 bases and J by 6 bases, with 11 bases left in between. The CDR3 sequence is CASSENLYGNEQFF. The CDR3 nucleotides are TGTGCCAGCAGTGAAAATCTGTACGGCAATGAGCAGTTCTTC.

The chain combines TRBV28 with TRBJ1-4; 7 nucleotides match TRBD1. This CDR3 comprises 14 residues. Germline lookup yields CDR1 MDHEN and CDR2 SYDVKM. Germline trimming cut 6 bases from V and 4 bases from J; bases unmatched to any gene: 5. CDR3 in DNA: TGTGCCAGCAGACTCCGGGACAGTAATGAAAAACTGTTTTTT. This sequence encodes CASRLRDSNEKLFF.

The genes are TRBV19 and TRBJ2-1; D may be TRBD1 (6 bases). V lost 5 bases, J lost 0 bases, and 8 bases lay in between. This CDR3 comprises 14 residues. The germline gives CDR1 LNHDA, CDR2 SQIVND (reference sequence). The CDR3 reads CASSWGPSYNEQFF. The CDR3 nucleotides read TGTGCCAGTAGTTGGGGGCCCTCCTACAATGAGCAGTTCTTC.

The J gene is TRBJ1-1, the V gene TRBV30, with a tentative D call TRBD1 (6 bases). The CDR3 has 13 residues. Trimming removed 4 bases from V and 0 bases from J, with 9 bases in between. The germline CDR1 and CDR2 sequences are GTSNPN and SVGIG (reference sequence). CDR3 nucleotide sequence: TGTGCCTGGACAGGGGTTTTGAACACTGAAGCTTTCTTT. This translates into CAWTGVLNTEAFF.

J is TRBJ1-4 and V is TRBV30; 8 bases are shared with TRBD1. There are 15 residues in the CDR3. V lost 2 bases, J lost 1 base, and 3 bases stayed unmatched. Germline CDR1 and CDR2: GTSNPN and SVGIG (reference sequence). The CDR3 DNA is TGTGCCTGGAGTCAAGGACAGGGAACTAATGAAAAACTGTTTTTT. Translating it yields CAWSQGQGTNEKLFF.

J is TRBJ2-5 and V is TRBV6-6; TRBD2 aligns across 9 bases. With 5 bases clipped from V and 2 bases from J, the junction kept 9 bases outside the gene matches. Germline-derived CDR1 and CDR2 are MNHNY and SVGAGI (reference sequence). The CDR3 is 16 residues long. The CDR3: CASSLGLAGTQETQYF. CDR3 bases: TGTGCCAGCAGTCTGGGGCTAGCGGGGACTCAAGAGACCCAGTACTTC.

J is TRBJ1-1 and V is TRBV9; no firm D call. Germline CDR1 reads SGDLS; CDR2 reads YYNGEE. The CDR3 contains 11 residues. V was shortened by 4 bases and J by 4 bases, with 5 bases between the two germline ends. The CDR3 region is CASSQITEAFF. The DNA for the CDR3 is TGTGCCAGCAGCCAGATCACTGAAGCTTTCTTT.

On this clone itself: At one end the junction does not follow the germline gene, possibly because of a read error. V and J are TRBV18 and TRBJ2-3, with D possibly being TRBD1 (6 bases). Germline V gene data show CDR1 as KGHSH and CDR2 as LQKENI. This CDR3 comprises 15 residues. The CDR3 is CASSQKDFGTPPRDF. For the CDR3, the DNA is TGTGCCAGCTCACAAAAGGATTTCGGGACACCACCGAGAGACTTT.

The chain couples TRBV3-1 (or the pseudogene TRBV3-2) to TRBJ2-1; no reliable D call. The CDR3 sequence is 15 residues long. The V end was cut by 0 bases, the J end by 1 base, with 7 bases between. Germline CDR1 LGHDT, CDR2 YNNKEL (reference sequence). The CDR3 coding sequence is TGTGCCAGCAGCCAAGATGCACAGTCCTACAATGAGCAGTTCTTC. Its protein product is CASSQDAQSYNEQFF.

V usage is TRBV5-1 and J usage is TRBJ1-4; D may be TRBD1 (5 bases). The CDR3 runs 16 residues. V lost 4 bases to trimming and J lost 3 bases, with 16 bases between them. The V gene's germline CDR1 is SGHRS and CDR2 YFSETQ. CDR3 region: CASSLTSREANEKLFF. The DNA of the CDR3 is TGCGCCAGCAGCCTTACCAGCAGGGAGGCTAATGAAAAACTGTTTTTT.

This chain uses TRBV6-5 with TRBJ1-1, with a weak D call TRBD1 (6 bases). Trimming left V 4 bases short and J 6 bases short, with 15 bases between. Looked up from germline, CDR1 is MNHEY and CDR2 is SVGAGI. This CDR3 comprises 14 residues. The CDR3 sequence: CASSFDRLFSEAFF. The CDR3 coding sequence is TGTGCCAGCAGTTTCGACAGGCTATTCTCTGAAGCTTTCTTT.

The V and J genes are TRBV7-2 and TRBJ2-7, with TRBD1 identical over 7 bases. The V gene's germline CDR1 is SGHTA and CDR2 FQGNSA. The CDR3 is made up of 15 amino acids. With V trimmed by 5 bases and J by 7 bases, 14 bases remained unmatched. The CDR3 DNA is TGTGCCAGCAGCCTCACACCGGGACAGTTTTCTGAGCAGTACTTC. The encoded protein is CASSLTPGQFSEQYF.

V gene TRBV6-1 combines with J gene TRBJ1-3; 8 bases line up with TRBD1. Germline CDR1 reads MNHNS; CDR2 reads SASEGT. The CDR3 sequence is 16 residues long. Trimming took 4 bases from V and 2 from J; bases not matched to a gene: 7. This CDR3 is CASSAGQVGPGNTIYF. The CDR3 DNA is TGTGCCAGCAGTGCGGGACAGGTCGGGCCTGGAAACACCATATATTTT.